This TCR beta chain came from a study of T cell responses to AZD1222 COVID-19 vaccine. Comments on this clone: Its target is not known.

Overall study results and limits: Clonal diversity was possibly underestimated, and white British individuals and females predominated among donors.

Trimming removed 0 bases at V and 0 bases at J, with 15 bases between. Germline CDR1 reads SGHRS; CDR2 reads YFSETQ. The CDR3 is made up of 17 amino acids. Some clones are missing from TCRdb's copy, which holds only in-frame ones; the method was immunoSEQ multiplex PCR. The data hold about 92,000 clones, with roughly 91% observed a single time. This receptor was taken from an adult in good health. The sample here was peripheral blood, taken on day 0 of AZD1222 vaccination. V is TRBV5-1 and J is TRBJ1-1; a possible D gene is TRBD1 (6 bases). In DNA form, the CDR3 reads TGCGCCAGCAGCTTGGGATTTGCGGGGGGGCTGAACACTGAAGCTTTCTTT. Encoded protein: CASSLGFAGGLNTEAFF.